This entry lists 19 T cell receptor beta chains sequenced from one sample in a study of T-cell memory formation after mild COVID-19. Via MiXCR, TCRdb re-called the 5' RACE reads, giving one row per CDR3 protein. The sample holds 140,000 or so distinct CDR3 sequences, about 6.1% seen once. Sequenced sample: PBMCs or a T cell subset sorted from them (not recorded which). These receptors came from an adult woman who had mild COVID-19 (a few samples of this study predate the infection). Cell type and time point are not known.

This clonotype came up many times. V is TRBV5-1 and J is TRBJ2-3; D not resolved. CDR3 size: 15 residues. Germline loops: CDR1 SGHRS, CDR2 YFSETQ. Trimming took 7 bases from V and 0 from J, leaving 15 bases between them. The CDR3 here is CASVDSSSSTDTQYF. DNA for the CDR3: TGCGCCAGCGTTGATTCTTCAAGTAGCACAGATACGCAGTATTTT.

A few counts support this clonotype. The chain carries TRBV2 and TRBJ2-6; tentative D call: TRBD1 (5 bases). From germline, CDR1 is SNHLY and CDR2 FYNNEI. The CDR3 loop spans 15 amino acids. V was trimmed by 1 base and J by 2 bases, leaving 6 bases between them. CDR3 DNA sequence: TGTGCCAGCAGTGAAGTCAGGGCTGGGGCCAACGTCCTGACTTTC. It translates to CASSEVRAGANVLTF.

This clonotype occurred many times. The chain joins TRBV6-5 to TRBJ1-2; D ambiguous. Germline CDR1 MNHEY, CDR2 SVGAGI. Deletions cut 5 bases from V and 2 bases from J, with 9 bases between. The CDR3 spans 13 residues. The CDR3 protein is CASSPIQNYGYTF. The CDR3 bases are TGTGCCAGCAGTCCGATCCAAAACTATGGCTACACCTTC.

The CDR3 nucleotides are TGCAGTGCTAGAGATAGTGGTGGGGGTGGCACTGAAGCTTTCTTT. Translation gives CSARDSGGGGTEAFF. The chain combines TRBV20-1 with TRBJ1-1, with a weak D call TRBD1 (5 bases). The CDR3 sequence is 15 residues long. V dropped 0 bases and J dropped 4 bases, with 15 bases sitting between them. Germline-derived CDR1 and CDR2 are DFQATT and SNEGSKA (reference sequence).

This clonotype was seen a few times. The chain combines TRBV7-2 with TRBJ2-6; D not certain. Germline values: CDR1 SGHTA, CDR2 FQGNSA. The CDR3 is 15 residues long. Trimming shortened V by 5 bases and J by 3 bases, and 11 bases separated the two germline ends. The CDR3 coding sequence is TGTGCCAGCAGCCCAGGAAGTGGTGGGGCCAACGTCCTGACTTTC. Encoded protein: CASSPGSGGANVLTF.

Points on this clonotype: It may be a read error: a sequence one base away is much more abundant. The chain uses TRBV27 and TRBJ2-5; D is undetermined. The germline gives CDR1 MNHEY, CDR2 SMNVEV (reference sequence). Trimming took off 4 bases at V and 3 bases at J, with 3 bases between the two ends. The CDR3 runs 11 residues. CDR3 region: CASSSKETQYF. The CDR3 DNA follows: TGTGCCAGCAGTTCAAAAGAGACCCAGTACTTC.

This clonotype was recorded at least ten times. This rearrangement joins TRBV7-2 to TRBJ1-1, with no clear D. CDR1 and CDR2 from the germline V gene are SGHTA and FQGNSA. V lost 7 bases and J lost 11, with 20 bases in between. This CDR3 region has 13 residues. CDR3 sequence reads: CASNLGFRASAFF. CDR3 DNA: TGTGCCAGCAACCTCGGCTTTAGGGCATCCGCTTTCTTT.

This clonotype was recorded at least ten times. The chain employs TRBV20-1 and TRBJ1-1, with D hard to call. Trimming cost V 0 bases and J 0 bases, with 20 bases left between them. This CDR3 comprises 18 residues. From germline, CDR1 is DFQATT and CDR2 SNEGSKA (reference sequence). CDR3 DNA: TGCAGTGCTAGAGATTGGTCCAGGACCCTCGAGATGAACACTGAAGCTTTCTTT. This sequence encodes CSARDWSRTLEMNTEAFF.

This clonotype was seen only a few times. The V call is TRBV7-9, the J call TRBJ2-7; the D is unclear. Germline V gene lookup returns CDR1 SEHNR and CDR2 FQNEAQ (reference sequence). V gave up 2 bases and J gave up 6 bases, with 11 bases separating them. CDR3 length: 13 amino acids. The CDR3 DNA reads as TGTGCCAGCAGCTTATCGGCCATAGGCGAGCAGTACTTC. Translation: CASSLSAIGEQYF.

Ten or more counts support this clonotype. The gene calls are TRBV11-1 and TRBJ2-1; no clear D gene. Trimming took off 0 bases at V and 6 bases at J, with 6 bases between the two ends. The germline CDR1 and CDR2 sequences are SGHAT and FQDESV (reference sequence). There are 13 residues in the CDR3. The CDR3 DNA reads TGTGCCAGCAGCTTAGCGGCAGGCAATGAGCAGTTCTTC. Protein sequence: CASSLAAGNEQFF.

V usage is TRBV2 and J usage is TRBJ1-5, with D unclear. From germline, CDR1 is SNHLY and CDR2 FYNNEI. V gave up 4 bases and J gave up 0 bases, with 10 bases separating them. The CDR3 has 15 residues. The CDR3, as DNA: TGTGCCAGCAGTGCGATAGGGTTTAGCAATCAGCCCCAGCATTTT. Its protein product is CASSAIGFSNQPQHF.

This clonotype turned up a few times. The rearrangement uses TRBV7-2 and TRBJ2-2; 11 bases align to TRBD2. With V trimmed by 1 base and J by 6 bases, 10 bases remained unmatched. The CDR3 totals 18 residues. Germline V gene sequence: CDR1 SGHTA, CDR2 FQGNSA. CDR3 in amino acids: CASSLVGTSGLKPGELFF. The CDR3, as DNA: TGTGCCAGCAGCTTAGTGGGGACTAGCGGATTAAAACCCGGGGAGCTGTTTTTT.

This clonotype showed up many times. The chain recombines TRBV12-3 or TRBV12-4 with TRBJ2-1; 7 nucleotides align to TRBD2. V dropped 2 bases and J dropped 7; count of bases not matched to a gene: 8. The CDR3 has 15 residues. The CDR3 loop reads CASSLTSGMRNEQFF. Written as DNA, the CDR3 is TGTGCCAGCAGTTTAACGAGCGGGATGAGAAATGAGCAGTTCTTC.

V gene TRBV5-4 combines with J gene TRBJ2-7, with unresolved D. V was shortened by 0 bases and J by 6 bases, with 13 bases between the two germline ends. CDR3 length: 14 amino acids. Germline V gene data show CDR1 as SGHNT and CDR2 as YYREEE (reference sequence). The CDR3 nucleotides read TGTGCCAGCAGCTTGGCGGGCTACCCCTCCGAGCAGTACTTC. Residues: CASSLAGYPSEQYF.

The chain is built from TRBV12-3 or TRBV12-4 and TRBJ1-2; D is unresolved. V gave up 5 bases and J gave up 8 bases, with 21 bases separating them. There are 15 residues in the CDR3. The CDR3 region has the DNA TGTGCCAGCAGTCCGGCTTCCGGGCCCCGAGGGGGCTACACCTTC. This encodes CASSPASGPRGGYTF.

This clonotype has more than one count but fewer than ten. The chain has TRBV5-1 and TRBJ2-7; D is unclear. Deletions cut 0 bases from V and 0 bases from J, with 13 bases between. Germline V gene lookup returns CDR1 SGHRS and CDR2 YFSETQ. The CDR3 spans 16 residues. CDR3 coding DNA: TGCGCCAGCAGCTTGGTATCCGGATTCGGCTCCTACGAGCAGTACTTC. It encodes CASSLVSGFGSYEQYF.

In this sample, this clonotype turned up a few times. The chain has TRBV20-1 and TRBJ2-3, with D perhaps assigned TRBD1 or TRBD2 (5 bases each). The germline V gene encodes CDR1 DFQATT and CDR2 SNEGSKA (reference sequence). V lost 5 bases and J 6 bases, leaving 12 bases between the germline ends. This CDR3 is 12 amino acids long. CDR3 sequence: CSAPMGRDTQYF. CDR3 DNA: TGCAGTGCTCCAATGGGACGGGATACGCAGTATTTT.

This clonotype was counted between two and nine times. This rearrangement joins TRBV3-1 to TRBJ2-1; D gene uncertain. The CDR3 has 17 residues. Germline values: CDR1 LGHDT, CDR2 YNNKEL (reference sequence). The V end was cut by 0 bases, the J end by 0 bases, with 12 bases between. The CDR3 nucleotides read TGTGCCAGCAGCCAAGATCCACTTTCGAGCTCCTACAATGAGCAGTTCTTC. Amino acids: CASSQDPLSSSYNEQFF.

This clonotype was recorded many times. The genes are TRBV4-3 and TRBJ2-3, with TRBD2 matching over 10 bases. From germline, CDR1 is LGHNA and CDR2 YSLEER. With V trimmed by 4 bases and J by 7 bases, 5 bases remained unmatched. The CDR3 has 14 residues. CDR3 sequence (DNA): TGCGCCAGCAGCCCAACTAGCGGGGCGTATACGCAGTATTTT. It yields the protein CASSPTSGAYTQYF.